This TCR beta chain originates from a study of OX40 agonist ivuxolimab in advanced cancers. Study outcomes and limitations: Mean expanded clone counts were higher in CD8+ than CD4+ T cells. Both CD4+ and CD8+ T cell populations in blood had undergone clonal expansion by week 6 at 0.1 to 3.0 mg/kg.

Autoimmune disease history or systemic immunosuppression led to patients being barred. V lost 3 bases, J lost 2 bases, and 8 bases lay in between. The CDR3 spans 13 residues. Germline V lookup: CDR1 LNHDA, CDR2 SQIVND (reference sequence). A remark on this clone: The antigen is unknown.

Using immunoSEQ multiplex PCR, the repertoire was profiled, and TCRdb retains in-frame clones only, with some absent. The sample shows about 75,000 clones, around 83% of them seen only once. Sequencing used CD4+ or CD8+ T cells sorted from blood, obtained in a trial of the OX40 agonist ivuxolimab. The genes are TRBV19 and TRBJ2-7, with D possibly called TRBD1 or TRBD2 (5 bases each). The clonotype originates from an adult with an advanced solid tumor such as melanoma, head and neck, liver or kidney cancer. For the CDR3, the DNA is TGTGCCAGTAGTATCGGGGCTACCTACGAGCAGTACTTC. Translation gives CASSIGATYEQYF.